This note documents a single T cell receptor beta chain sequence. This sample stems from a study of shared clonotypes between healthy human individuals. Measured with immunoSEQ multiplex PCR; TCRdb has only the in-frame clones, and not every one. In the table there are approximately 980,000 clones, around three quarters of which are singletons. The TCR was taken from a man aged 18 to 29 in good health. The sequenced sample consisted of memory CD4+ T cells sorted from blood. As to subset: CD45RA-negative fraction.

CDR3 bases: TGTGCCAGCAGTGAGACGACAGGGGGCCCTTCACCCCTCCACTTT. Protein: CASSETTGGPSPLHF. The rearrangement uses TRBV6-6 and TRBJ1-6; 10 bases match TRBD1. With V trimmed by 5 bases and J by 9 bases, 7 bases remained unmatched. Germline V gene lookup returns CDR1 MNHNY and CDR2 SVGAGI (reference sequence). The CDR3 consists of 15 residues.